These 30 T cell receptor beta chains were sequenced from one sample in a study of shared clonotypes between healthy human individuals. Measured with immunoSEQ multiplex PCR; TCRdb has only the in-frame clones, and not every one. The sample lists around 2.1 million clones, approximately 94% occurring once. Input material: naive CD4+ T cells sorted from blood. Subset noted: CD45RA+ positively selected. These receptors all stem from a man younger than 30 in good health.

The chain has TRBV5-1 and TRBJ1-6, with D unclear. This CDR3 spans 14 amino acids. CDR1 is SGHRS, CDR2 YFSETQ, per germline. V lost 2 bases, J lost 4 bases, and 7 bases lay in between. The CDR3 DNA sequence: TGCGCCAGCAGCTTTGAAGCTTATAATTCACCCCTCCACTTT. Encoded protein: CASSFEAYNSPLHF.

This rearrangement joins TRBV29-1 to TRBJ2-2; D gene ambiguous. Trimming stripped 4 bases from V and 1 base from J, with 7 bases between. Germline-derived CDR1 and CDR2 are SQVTM and ANQGSEA. This CDR3 region has 13 residues. CDR3 region: CSVVHWNTGELFF. Written as DNA, the CDR3 is TGCAGCGTTGTTCACTGGAACACCGGGGAGCTGTTTTTT.

The genes are TRBV11-2 and TRBJ1-1, with D uncertain. Germline V gene sequence: CDR1 SGHAT, CDR2 FQNNGV. Trimming pared 4 bases from V and 3 bases from J, leaving 12 bases between. The CDR3 extends over 14 amino acids. DNA for the CDR3: TGTGCCAGCAGCTCCACCCAGGCGGACACTGAAGCTTTCTTT. Amino acid sequence: CASSSTQADTEAFF.

The V and J genes are TRBV10-3 and TRBJ2-3; tentative D call: TRBD2 (6 bases). CDR1 ENHRY and CDR2 SYGVKD come from the germline V gene. This CDR3 comprises 16 residues. Trimming left V 2 bases short and J 2 bases short, with 14 bases between. The CDR3 loop is CAISETLRGSTDTQYF. The CDR3, as DNA: TGTGCCATCAGTGAGACCCTGCGGGGATCCACAGATACGCAGTATTTT.

The rearrangement joins TRBV5-1 to TRBJ2-7, with 8 bases matching TRBD1. Per germline, CDR1 SGHRS and CDR2 YFSETQ. With V trimmed by 1 base and J by 2 bases, 8 bases remained unmatched. CDR3 size: 16 residues. CDR3 loop: CASSLTWSGGPYEQYF. DNA of the CDR3: TGCGCCAGCAGCTTGACGTGGTCAGGGGGCCCCTACGAGCAGTACTTC.

This clone was seen a single time. The chain is built from TRBV7-8 and TRBJ2-7; 7 nucleotides match TRBD1. V lost 5 bases to trimming and J lost 6 bases; unmatched junction nucleotides: 4. Looked up from germline, CDR1 is SGHVS and CDR2 is FQNEAQ. The CDR3 covers 12 residues. CDR3 amino acids: CASSLTGLEQYF. As DNA, the CDR3 is TGTGCCAGCAGCCTGACAGGGCTCGAGCAGTACTTC.

The V gene is TRBV6-1, the J gene TRBJ2-5; D is unresolved. The CDR3 covers 12 residues. The V end was cut by 8 bases, the J end by 5 bases, with 12 bases between. From germline, CDR1 is MNHNS and CDR2 SASEGT. CDR3 sequence (DNA): TGTGCCAGCCCGAGACCGACGGAGACCCAGTACTTC. Translation gives CASPRPTETQYF.

This sequence joins TRBV2 and TRBJ1-6; D ambiguous. Germline V lookup: CDR1 SNHLY, CDR2 FYNNEI. With 6 bases removed from V and 7 bases from J, the gap between germline ends came to 16 bases. The CDR3 is 15 residues long. This chain's CDR3 is CASRGSSAQNSPLHF. CDR3 DNA sequence: TGTGCCAGCAGGGGATCCTCAGCGCAAAATTCACCCCTCCACTTT.

V is TRBV18 and J is TRBJ2-4; D gene uncertain. In germline, CDR1 is KGHSH, CDR2 LQKENI. V lost 1 base and J 5 bases, leaving 6 bases between the germline ends. The CDR3 loop spans 13 amino acids. The CDR3 reads CASSPQAQNIQYF. The CDR3 nucleotides are TGTGCCAGCTCACCACAGGCTCAAAACATTCAGTACTTC.

This sequence joins TRBV5-4 and TRBJ2-3, with 10 bases identical to TRBD2. Losses at the gene ends were 2 bases for V and 5 bases for J; bases not matched to a gene: 5. Germline V lookup: CDR1 SGHNT, CDR2 YYREEE (reference sequence). The CDR3 loop spans 15 amino acids. The CDR3 loop reads CASSLSGRAKDTQYF. The DNA of the CDR3 is TGTGCCAGCAGCTTAAGCGGGAGGGCCAAAGATACGCAGTATTTT. Full variable domain (rest looked up from reference TRBV5-4 and TRBJ2-3): ETGVTQSPTHLIKTRGQQVTLRCSSQSGHNTVSWYQQALGQGPQFIFQYYREEENGRGNFPPRFSGLQFPNYSSELNVNALELDDSALYLCASSLSGRAKDTQYFGPGTRLTVL.

To note about this clone: The sample carries other DNA sequences with the same CDR3. V and J are TRBV6-5 and TRBJ1-1; no clear D gene. The V end was cut by 5 bases, the J end by 2 bases, with 3 bases between. This CDR3 spans 11 amino acids. From germline, CDR1 is MNHEY and CDR2 SVGAGI. CDR3 coding DNA: TGTGCCAGCAGTACAAACACTGAAGCTTTCTTT. It codes for CASSTNTEAFF.

The chain is built from TRBV9 and TRBJ2-2, with D hard to call. Germline CDR1 SGDLS, CDR2 YYNGEE. The CDR3 is made up of 15 amino acids. Between the trimmed V and J ends, which lost 0 bases and 0 bases, there was a span of 6 bases. The CDR3 coding sequence is TGTGCCAGCAGCGTAGGGGATGCGAACACCGGGGAGCTGTTTTTT. As protein: CASSVGDANTGELFF.

The J gene is TRBJ2-7, the V gene TRBV19; no firm D call. The CDR3 length is 13 residues. The V end lost 3 bases, the J end lost 0 bases, and 6 bases lay between the germline ends. Germline CDR1 LNHDA, CDR2 SQIVND (reference sequence). The DNA of the CDR3 is TGTGCCAGTAGTATCCAGTTCTCCTACGAGCAGTACTTC. The encoded protein is CASSIQFSYEQYF.

The rearrangement joins TRBV6-1 to TRBJ2-3; 12 bases are shared with TRBD1. This CDR3 has 13 residues. The germline V gene encodes CDR1 MNHNS and CDR2 SASEGT. V shed 8 bases, J shed 4 bases, and the junction held 1 base outside the gene matches. CDR3 in DNA: TGTGCCAGCGGGACAGGGGGCTCAGATACGCAGTATTTT. As protein: CASGTGGSDTQYF.

This chain links TRBV25-1 with TRBJ2-1; 7 bases are shared with TRBD1. J lost 4 bases, V lost 5 bases, and 2 bases had no gene match. From germline, CDR1 is MGHDK and CDR2 SYGVNS. This CDR3 comprises 13 residues. This chain's CDR3 is CASSSRGYNEQFF. The CDR3 DNA is TGTGCCAGCAGTTCCAGGGGGTACAATGAGCAGTTCTTC.

This chain links TRBV2 with TRBJ1-6; D is ambiguous. V lost 8 bases, J lost 12 bases, and 14 bases lay in between. Germline V gene sequence: CDR1 SNHLY, CDR2 FYNNEI. This CDR3 is 12 amino acids long. CDR3 DNA sequence: TGTGCCAGCCAAGGACGGAGCCAACCCCTCCACTTT. Translating it yields CASQGRSQPLHF. Full variable domain (missing parts from reference TRBV2 and TRBJ1-6): EPEVTQTPSHQVTQMGQEVILRCVPISNHLYFYWYRQILGQKVEFLVSFYNNEISEKSEIFDDQFSVERPDGSNFTLKIRSTKLEDSAMYFCASQGRSQPLHFGNGTRLTVT.

This clone came up a few times. The chain employs TRBV27 and TRBJ1-2; D unclear. The CDR3 covers 13 residues. Looked up from germline, CDR1 is MNHEY and CDR2 is SMNVEV (reference sequence). V lost 4 bases, J lost 6 bases, and 12 bases lay in between. The CDR3 nucleotides are TGTGCCAGCAGTTGGGCGGGTTATGATGGCTACACCTTC. It is translated as CASSWAGYDGYTF.

J is TRBJ2-5 and V is TRBV11-2; D may be TRBD2 (5 bases). Germline CDR1 reads SGHAT; CDR2 reads FQNNGV. V lost 2 bases, J lost 5 bases, and 12 bases lay in between. This CDR3 contains 14 residues. The CDR3 DNA reads as TGTGCCAGCAGCTTACGGGGATCTAGGGAGACCCAGTACTTC. It is translated as CASSLRGSRETQYF.

This clone was seen just once. The rearrangement links TRBV6-5 to TRBJ1-2; D possibly corresponds to TRBD1 (5 bases). Trimming took off 5 bases at V and 7 bases at J, with 11 bases between the two ends. This CDR3 region has 12 residues. Germline-derived CDR1 and CDR2 are MNHEY and SVGAGI. The CDR3 protein is CASSPGGGGYTF. CDR3 DNA: TGTGCCAGCAGTCCCGGGGGAGGTGGCTACACCTTC.

The rearrangement joins TRBV18 to TRBJ2-2, with D possibly matching TRBD2 (5 bases). This CDR3 comprises 16 residues. Per germline, CDR1 KGHSH and CDR2 LQKENI. V gave up 5 bases and J gave up 4 bases, with 17 bases separating them. CDR3 in amino acids: CASSTVRTGGTGELFF. The CDR3 DNA is TGTGCCAGCTCAACGGTTAGGACTGGTGGCACCGGGGAGCTGTTTTTT.

This clone was counted once. V is TRBV6-1 and J is TRBJ2-3; a possible D gene is TRBD1 (5 bases). Germline CDR1 reads MNHNS; CDR2 reads SASEGT. The CDR3 extends over 13 amino acids. Trimming removed 4 bases at V and 3 bases at J, with 8 bases between. CDR3: CASSVPGTDTQYF. CDR3 DNA sequence: TGTGCCAGCAGTGTCCCAGGGACAGATACGCAGTATTTT.

This clone was seen only a few times. The V gene is TRBV2, the J gene TRBJ1-3, with D perhaps matching TRBD1 (6 bases). In germline, CDR1 is SNHLY, CDR2 FYNNEI. This CDR3 has 13 amino acids. The V end lost 6 bases, the J end lost 6 bases, and 12 bases lay between the germline ends. CDR3 amino acids: CASREQGVNTIYF. Here the CDR3 DNA reads TGTGCCAGCAGAGAACAGGGTGTAAACACCATATATTTT. The full variable domain, rest sourced from reference TRBV2 and TRBJ1-3, is EPEVTQTPSHQVTQMGQEVILRCVPISNHLYFYWYRQILGQKVEFLVSFYNNEISEKSEIFDDQFSVERPDGSNFTLKIRSTKLEDSAMYFCASREQGVNTIYFGEGSWLTVV.

The chain couples TRBV7-9 to TRBJ2-3, with D uncertain. Germline V lookup: CDR1 SEHNR, CDR2 FQNEAQ (reference sequence). V was clipped by 1 base and J by 4 bases, with 15 bases between them. This CDR3 comprises 16 residues. The CDR3 DNA is TGTGCCAGCAGCTTAGATGGCGGCACAAGGGCAGATACGCAGTATTTT. This codes for CASSLDGGTRADTQYF.

This chain joins TRBV5-1 and TRBJ1-3; D gene ambiguous. Trimming shortened V by 0 bases and J by 0 bases, and 4 bases separated the two germline ends. Germline lookup yields CDR1 SGHRS and CDR2 YFSETQ. This CDR3 is 14 amino acids long. The CDR3 is CASSLAYSGNTIYF. CDR3 DNA: TGCGCCAGCAGCTTGGCCTACTCTGGAAACACCATATATTTT. The variable domain in full, completed from reference TRBV5-1 and TRBJ1-3, reads KAGVTQTPRYLIKTRGQQVTLSCSPISGHRSVSWYQQTPGQGLQFLFEYFSETQRNKGNFPGRFSGRQFSNSRSEMNVSTLELGDSALYLCASSLAYSGNTIYFGEGSWLTVV.

This clone was seen only once. The chain recombines TRBV18 with TRBJ2-3; D tentatively fits TRBD1 or TRBD2 (6 bases each). V was trimmed by 2 bases and J by 5 bases, leaving 17 bases between them. Germline values: CDR1 KGHSH, CDR2 LQKENI. The CDR3 is made up of 16 amino acids. The DNA for the CDR3 is TGTGCCAGCTCACCAGACGGGGGCCGAAGAATAGATACGCAGTATTTT. Protein sequence: CASSPDGGRRIDTQYF.

V is TRBV12-5 and J is TRBJ2-5, with TRBD1 matching over 8 bases. This CDR3 is built from 15 residues. Germline V lookup: CDR1 LGHNT, CDR2 FRNRAP. V lost 1 base to trimming and J lost 5 bases; unmatched junction nucleotides: 6. Here the CDR3 reads CASGLGTGKGETQYF. In nucleotides, the CDR3 is TGTGCTAGTGGTTTGGGGACAGGGAAAGGGGAGACCCAGTACTTC.

The chain couples TRBV4-3 to TRBJ2-5; maybe TRBD1 (6 bases). This CDR3 has 15 residues. Trimming removed 0 bases from V and 6 bases from J, with 14 bases in between. CDR1 and CDR2 (germline): LGHNA, YSLEER. CDR3 sequence reads: CASSQDQGIGKTQYF. For the CDR3, the DNA is TGCGCCAGCAGCCAAGATCAGGGGATCGGGAAGACCCAGTACTTC.

In regard to this clone: Other DNA sequences in the same sample also yield this CDR3. V usage is TRBV18 and J usage is TRBJ2-3; D might be TRBD2 (5 bases). The CDR3 length is 13 residues. Trimming took 3 bases from V and 4 from J, leaving 8 bases between them. Germline values: CDR1 KGHSH, CDR2 LQKENI. CDR3 DNA: TGTGCCAGCTCACCCACGGGGTCAGATACGCAGTATTTT. Its translation is CASSPTGSDTQYF.

This clone was detected once. CDR3 nucleotides: TGTGCCAGCAGCTTAGTGCAGGGCCAAGAGACCCAGTACTTC. Protein sequence: CASSLVQGQETQYF. This chain uses TRBV11-2 with TRBJ2-5, with a weak D call TRBD1 (5 bases). The CDR3 contains 14 residues. Per germline, CDR1 SGHAT and CDR2 FQNNGV. The germline V and J ends were trimmed by 1 base and 1 base, with 7 bases remaining between them.

As concerns this clone: The same CDR3 can be traced to other DNA sequences in this sample. The chain recombines TRBV9 with TRBJ2-1; TRBD2 matches at 7 bases. The ends lost 1 base at V and 4 bases at J; junction bases unmatched: 5. The CDR3 loop spans 15 amino acids. The V gene's germline CDR1 is SGDLS and CDR2 YYNGEE. DNA of the CDR3: TGTGCCAGCAGCGTATCAAGCGGGGAATACAATGAGCAGTTCTTC. Translated, it gives CASSVSSGEYNEQFF.